This T cell receptor beta chain was sequenced during a study of circulating and synovial CD4+ cells in juvenile arthritis. To note about this clone: Its cognate antigen is unknown.

Study outcomes and limitations: Bulk blood CD4 repertoires were more diverse than these. Circulating pathogenic-like lymphocytes shared a substantially higher fraction of CDR3 sequences with synovium than bulk blood.

Sequencing was performed with immunoSEQ multiplex PCR; in TCRdb, only in-frame clones are kept and a portion is missing. The sample carries over 30,000 clones, 90% to 95% recorded once. Germline CDR1 is SQVTM and CDR2 is ANQGSEA. The CDR3 loop spans 12 amino acids. V dropped 4 bases and J dropped 2 bases, with 8 bases sitting between them. The chain has TRBV29-1 and TRBJ1-1; D not certain. Sequencing was done on a sample of CD4+ T cells from blood. This clonotype originated in a human donor with juvenile idiopathic arthritis. For the CDR3, the DNA is TGCAGCGTTGCCGAAGCCAACACTGAAGCTTTCTTT. Translation: CSVAEANTEAFF.